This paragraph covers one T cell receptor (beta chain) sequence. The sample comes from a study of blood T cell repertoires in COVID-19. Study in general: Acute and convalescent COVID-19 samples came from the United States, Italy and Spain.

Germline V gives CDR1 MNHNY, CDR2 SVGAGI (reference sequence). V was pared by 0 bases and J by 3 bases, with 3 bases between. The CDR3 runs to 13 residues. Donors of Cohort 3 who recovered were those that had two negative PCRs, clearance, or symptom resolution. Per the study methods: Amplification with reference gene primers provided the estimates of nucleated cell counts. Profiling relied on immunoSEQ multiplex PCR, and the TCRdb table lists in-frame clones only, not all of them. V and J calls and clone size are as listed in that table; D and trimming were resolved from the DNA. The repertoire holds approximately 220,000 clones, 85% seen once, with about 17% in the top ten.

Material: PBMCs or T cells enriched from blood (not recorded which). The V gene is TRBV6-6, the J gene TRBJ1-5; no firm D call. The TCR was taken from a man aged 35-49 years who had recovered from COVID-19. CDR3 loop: CASSYSVNQPQHF. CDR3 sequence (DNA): TGTGCCAGCAGTTACTCCGTCAATCAGCCCCAGCATTTT.